This TCR beta chain was sequenced in a study of CD8 T cells in Susac syndrome. General study results and limits: Repertoires of Susac syndrome CD4+ T cells lacked clonal expansion. As acknowledged by the study, its TCR sequencing and HLA analysis included a relatively small number of individuals.

Concerning this clonotype: Its antigen is still unknown.

Sequencing targeted TCR beta in blood CD8+ and CD4+ T cells. RNA totalling about 0.45 to 1 ug underwent reverse transcription with random hexamers. Amplification of TCR beta CDR3 by immunoSEQ multiplex PCR spanned 54 Vbeta and 13 Jbeta. TCRdb re-analysed the immunoSEQ multiplex PCR reads in MiXCR, keeping a single row per CDR3 protein. The sample has approximately 180,000 distinct CDR3 sequences, more than 85% seen once. V lost 6 bases, J lost 2 bases, and 15 bases lay in between. This CDR3 spans 15 amino acids. Looked up from germline, CDR1 is MNHEY and CDR2 is SMNVEV (reference sequence). The rearrangement joins TRBV27 to TRBJ2-3; a weak D match, TRBD1 (5 bases). This TCR was recovered from a human donor with Susac syndrome. Sequencing was done on a sample of CD4+ T cells from PBMCs. The CDR3 nucleotides read TGTGCCAGCAGAGCAGGGTTTGCGGTCACAGATACGCAGTATTTT. Amino acid sequence: CASRAGFAVTDTQYF.